The present TCR beta chain was sequenced within a study of blood T cell repertoires in COVID-19. Study in general: Samples came from the United States, Italy and Spain, spanning acute and convalescent COVID-19.

Here immunoSEQ multiplex PCR was the method, and the copy in TCRdb shows in-frame clones only, minus some. The table has around 270,000 clones, roughly 84% seen once. Of note for this clone: In the same sample, other DNA sequences code for this CDR3.

The CDR3 runs to 14 residues. The J segment lost 1 base and the V segment lost 1 base, leaving 0 bases of the junction unmatched. Germline CDR1 reads SGHAT; CDR2 reads FQNNGV. The sequencing sample was made of peripheral blood. The sequence derives from an older person with COVID-19, enrolled during active disease. V is TRBV11-2 and J is TRBJ2-7, with 8 nucleotides matching TRBD2. The CDR3 is CASSLAGGSYEQYF. The CDR3 nucleotides are TGTGCCAGCAGCTTAGCGGGAGGGTCCTACGAGCAGTACTTC.